This T cell receptor (beta chain) was captured by sequencing in a study of blood T cell repertoires in COVID-19. Trimming shortened V by 5 bases and J by 0 bases, and 11 bases separated the two germline ends. The CDR3 consists of 15 residues. The germline gives CDR1 LNHDA, CDR2 SQIVND (reference sequence). Some clones are missing from TCRdb's copy, which holds only in-frame ones; the method was immunoSEQ multiplex PCR. In the table there are roughly 300,000 clones, over 75% of which are singletons. The source of this sequence is a woman aged 45-60 years who had recovered from COVID-19. The J gene is TRBJ1-5, the V gene TRBV19, with D maybe TRBD1 (5 bases). What was sequenced was peripheral blood. CDR3 DNA: TGTGCCAGTAGTTCGCTAGGGGATAGCAATCAGCCCCAGCATTTT. Protein sequence: CASSSLGDSNQPQHF.